This TCR beta chain was obtained from a study of blood T cells in healthy people across ages. Alongside a J-beta primer mix, a sample-barcoded 5' primer served in a second PCR lasting about 7 to 12 cycles. Each cDNA molecule received a tag from a template-switch adaptor that had 12 random nucleotides. TCRdb processed the 5' RACE reads anew with MiXCR; each CDR3 protein has one entry. This table holds about 2 million distinct CDR3 sequences, 40% to 55% found once. On this clonotype: What it binds is not known.

V shed 0 bases and J shed 5 bases, with 12 bases lying between them. The germline gives CDR1 SGHDT, CDR2 YYEEEE. The CDR3 loop spans 15 amino acids. Findings and caveats of the study: Aged donors had fewer naive CD4+ cells and lower diversity than long-lived donors. Measured against age, TCR beta diversity per million T cells decreased in a roughly linear manner.

The sequence came from a woman aged 40 to 55 in good health. Sequenced sample: blood. This sequence joins TRBV5-6 and TRBJ2-1; D might be TRBD2 (6 bases). The CDR3 DNA sequence: TGTGCCAGCAGCTTGGCGTCGTTAGCGGACAATGAGCAGTTCTTC. Its protein is CASSLASLADNEQFF.